Sequencing of this TCR beta chain was carried out in a study of cytotoxic CD8 clonotypes in ibrutinib-treated CLL. Study-level findings and limits: Sampling times differed between sustained-remission and progressing patients.

Cryopreserved PBMCs were the source of about 2 micrograms of genomic DNA, which went to TCR beta libraries. Per the germline V gene, CDR1 is MNHEY and CDR2 is SMNVEV (reference sequence). The CDR3 extends over 16 amino acids. Losses at the gene ends were 5 bases for V and 3 bases for J; bases not matched to a gene: 11. As regards this clone: Antigen specificity is unknown.

Depths of 1 in 200,000 to 1 in 1 million T cells were the sequencing target. TCRdb's copy holds only in-frame clones and misses some; the assay was immunoSEQ multiplex PCR. Of 150,000 to 200,000 clones listed, around nine tenths are singletons. This specimen was PBMCs, taken at disease progression, from a patient treated with ibrutinib. This rearrangement joins TRBV27 to TRBJ2-3, with 7 nucleotides matching TRBD1. The sequence came from a human donor with chronic lymphocytic leukemia. CDR3 sequence reads: CASSKETGWETDTQYF. In DNA form, the CDR3 reads TGTGCCAGCAGTAAAGAGACAGGGTGGGAAACAGATACGCAGTATTTT.